A selection of T cell receptor beta chains follows, all from one sample in a study of shared clonotypes between healthy human individuals. Measured with immunoSEQ multiplex PCR; TCRdb has only the in-frame clones, and not every one. The table shows a few million clones, with just under 95% occurring only once. Sample: naive CD8+ T cells from PBMCs. The source is a man aged 18 to 29 in good health. Some clones in this sample may be carry-over from other donors' samples. The CDR3 runs from the conserved cysteine through the conserved F or W. A D gene is named only where the DNA matches it firmly. Clone size is stated in some rows and not others, as once, few, many or a class when expanded.

j_call	v_call	d_call	clone_size	cdr3_nt	cdr3_aa
TRBJ2-7	TRBV27	NA	NA	TGTGCCAGCAGTTTGGTCCAATCCTACGAGCAGTACTTC	CASSLVQSYEQYF
TRBJ2-7	TRBV10-3	NA	NA	TGTGCCATCAGGGCAGGGGAGTACGAGCAGTACTTC	CAIRAGEYEQYF
TRBJ2-7	TRBV27	TRBD2	NA	TGTGCCAGCAGTGTCATAGCGGGGGGCTCCTACGAGCAGTACTTC	CASSVIAGGSYEQYF
TRBJ2-7	TRBV19	NA	NA	TGTGCCAGTAGGGGGCTAGCAGAATACGAGCAGTACTTC	CASRGLAEYEQYF
TRBJ2-7	TRBV7-6	TRBD2	NA	TGTGCCAGCAGCGCTAGACTAGCAGTCTTTTCCTACGAGCAGTACTTC	CASSARLAVFSYEQYF
TRBJ2-7	TRBV6-7	NA	NA	TGTGCCAGCAGTATCGGACGATATACCTACGAGCAGTACTTC	CASSIGRYTYEQYF
TRBJ2-2	TRBV5-8	TRBD2	NA	TGTGCCAGCAGCTTGGTAGTAGCGGGACCGAACACCGGGGAGCTGTTTTTT	CASSLVVAGPNTGELFF
TRBJ2-1	TRBV7-8	TRBD2	NA	TGTGCCAGCAGCCTGGGACGCGGGACTAAGAACGACAATGAGCAGTTCTTC	CASSLGRGTKNDNEQFF
TRBJ2-7	TRBV7-8	NA	NA	TGTGCCAGCAGCTCGGCCTCGGGGGAGCAGTACTTC	CASSSASGEQYF
TRBJ1-6	TRBV7-2	NA	NA	TGTGCCAGCAGCCCTAAATTACAGGGATTGGAGTCACCCCTCCACTTT	CASSPKLQGLESPLHF
TRBJ2-3	TRBV9	TRBD2	NA	TGTGCCAGCAGCAGACTAGCGAGGTCTAGCACAGATACGCAGTATTTT	CASSRLARSSTDTQYF
TRBJ1-2	TRBV28	NA	NA	TGTGCCAGCGCCGGCTATGGCTACACCTTC	CASAGYGYTF
TRBJ1-1	TRBV14	NA	NA	TGTGCCAGCAGCGACGGCCCGGAGCCGGACACTGAAGCTTTCTTT	CASSDGPEPDTEAFF
TRBJ2-1	TRBV5-1	NA	NA	TGCGCCAGCAGCCCCGGGATGCGGGTCTCCTACAATGAGCAGTTCTTC	CASSPGMRVSYNEQFF
TRBJ2-7	TRBV19	TRBD1	NA	TGTGCCAGTAGTAACCCGGGACAGGGCGTCTACGAGCAGTACTTC	CASSNPGQGVYEQYF
TRBJ2-4	TRBV9	TRBD1	NA	TGTGCCAGCAGCGTAGAGGGGGCGGCCAAAAACATTCAGTACTTC	CASSVEGAAKNIQYF
TRBJ2-7	TRBV6-6	NA	once	TGTGCCAGCAGTTACGGGGTTGGGGGTTACGAGCAGTACTTC	CASSYGVGGYEQYF
TRBJ1-1	TRBV7-3	NA	NA	TGTGCCAGCAGTCAGAGACTGAACACTGAAGCTTTCTTT	CASSQRLNTEAFF
TRBJ2-6	TRBV27	NA	NA	TGTGCCAGCAGTTCCCGGTTGGGAGGGGCCAACGTCCTGACTTTC	CASSSRLGGANVLTF
TRBJ2-5	TRBV27	NA	NA	TGTGCCAGCAGCCCCATTAGGGGGTGGGATGGTAACCAAGAGACCCAGTACTTC	CASSPIRGWDGNQETQYF
TRBJ1-1	TRBV28	TRBD1	NA	TGTGCCAGCAGTTTATTTTCGGTCAGGGGGGGGAACACTGAAGCTTTCTTT	CASSLFSVRGGNTEAFF
TRBJ2-7	TRBV11-2	TRBD2	NA	TGTGCCAGCAGCTGGTCGACTAGCGGGAGAACCTCCTACTACGAGCAGTACTTC	CASSWSTSGRTSYYEQYF
TRBJ2-1	TRBV27	TRBD2	once	TGTGCCAGCAGTTTTGGTAGCGGGAGCCGGGATGAGCAGTTCTTC	CASSFGSGSRDEQFF
TRBJ2-7	TRBV6-5	TRBD1	NA	TGTGCCAGCAGTTACTCGGGGACAGGGGGGAACGAGCAGTACTTC	CASSYSGTGGNEQYF
TRBJ2-7	TRBV27	TRBD2	NA	TGTGCCAGCAGTTCCGGGCTAGCGGGATTACCGTTCGAGCAGTACTTC	CASSSGLAGLPFEQYF